This T cell receptor beta chain was identified during a study of control samples from healthy donors and cancer patients (dated by TCRdb to the early 2020s). Counted from cysteine to phenylalanine, this CDR3 has 17 amino acids. Only the CDR3 DNA is retained, 51 bases long and in frame from the first base. Reading the germline V gene gives CDR1 KGHDR and CDR2 SFDVKD. After removal of 3 bases from V and 7 bases from J, the junction retains 11 bases not matched to a gene. The library relied on the immunoSEQ multiplex PCR assay. The immuneACCESS repertoire file appears here via TCRdb, limited to in-frame rearrangements. These files lack a portion of the clones; in checked studies, under half of the deficit traces to unresolved V genes, and the cause of the others is not known. Here the sample has about 73,000 clones; roughly nine tenths occur a single time. Around 19% of the sample is taken by the ten largest.

Worth noting for this clone: Its antigen remains undetermined. Base qualities are not provided; no much larger clone lies one nucleotide away.

Rearrangement joined TRBV24-1 to TRBJ2-2, and 9 junctional nucleotides match TRBD1. The sequencing sample was made of PBMCs. This TCR came from a man in his fifties or sixties with lung cancer. The nucleotide sequence is TGTGCCACCAGTGATCTACCTCAGACAGGGGGTAGCGGGGAGCTGTTTTTT. Its translation is CATSDLPQTGGSGELFF.